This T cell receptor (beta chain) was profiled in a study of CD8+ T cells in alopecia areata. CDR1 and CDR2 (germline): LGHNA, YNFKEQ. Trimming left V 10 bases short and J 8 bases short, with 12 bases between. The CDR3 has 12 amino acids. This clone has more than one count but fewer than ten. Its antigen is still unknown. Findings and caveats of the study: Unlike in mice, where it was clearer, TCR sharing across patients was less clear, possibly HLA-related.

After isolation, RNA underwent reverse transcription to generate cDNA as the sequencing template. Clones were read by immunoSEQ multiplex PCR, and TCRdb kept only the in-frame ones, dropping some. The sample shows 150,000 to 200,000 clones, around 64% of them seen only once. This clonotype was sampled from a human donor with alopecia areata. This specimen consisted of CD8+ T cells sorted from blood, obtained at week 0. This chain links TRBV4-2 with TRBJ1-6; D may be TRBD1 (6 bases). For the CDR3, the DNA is TGTGCCACCCAGGACAGATATTCACCCCTCCACTTT. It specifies CATQDRYSPLHF.